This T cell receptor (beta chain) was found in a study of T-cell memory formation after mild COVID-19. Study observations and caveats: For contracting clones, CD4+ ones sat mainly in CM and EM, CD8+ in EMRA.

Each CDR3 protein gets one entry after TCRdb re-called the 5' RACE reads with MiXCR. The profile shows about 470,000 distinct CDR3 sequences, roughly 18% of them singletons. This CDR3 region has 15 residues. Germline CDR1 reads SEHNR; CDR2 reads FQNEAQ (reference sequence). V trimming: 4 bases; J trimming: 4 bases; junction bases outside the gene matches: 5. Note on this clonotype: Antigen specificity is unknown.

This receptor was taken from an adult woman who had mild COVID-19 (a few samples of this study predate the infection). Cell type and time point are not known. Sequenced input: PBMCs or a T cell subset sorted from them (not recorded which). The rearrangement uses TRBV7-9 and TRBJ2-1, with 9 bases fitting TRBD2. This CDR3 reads CASSSLAGLYNEQFF. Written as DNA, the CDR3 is TGTGCCAGCAGCTCGCTAGCGGGACTTTACAATGAGCAGTTCTTC.